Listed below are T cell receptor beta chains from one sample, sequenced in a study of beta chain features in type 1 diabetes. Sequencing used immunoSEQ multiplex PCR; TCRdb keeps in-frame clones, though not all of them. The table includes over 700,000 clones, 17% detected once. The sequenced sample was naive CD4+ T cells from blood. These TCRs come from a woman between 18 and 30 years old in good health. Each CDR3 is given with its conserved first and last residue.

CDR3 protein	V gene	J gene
CSASTSDTQYF	TRBV20-1	TRBJ2-3
CASSSGGNYGYTF	TRBV5-4	TRBJ1-2
CASSLGLYNEQFF	TRBV11-3	TRBJ2-1
CASSPSVPSNQPQHF	TRBV18	TRBJ1-5
CASSTTGVVTEAFF	TRBV6-5	TRBJ1-1
CASGSYNEQFF	TRBV28	TRBJ2-1
CASSDIIDGYTF	TRBV7-9	TRBJ1-2
CASSADRGQPQHF	TRBV18	TRBJ1-5
CASSSDREVAEAFF	TRBV28	TRBJ1-1
CASRDAAPRQPQHF	TRBV28	TRBJ1-5
CASSPQDTPLSEQYF	TRBV18	TRBJ2-7
CASSLPSGGVPQETQYF	TRBV5-1	TRBJ2-5
CSADRASQETQYF	TRBV29-1	TRBJ2-5
CASSGAGDTEAFF	TRBV5-1	TRBJ1-1
CASRLNQNTEAFF	TRBV2	TRBJ1-1
CSVEGSSSTDTQYF	TRBV29-1	TRBJ2-3
CASSQNTNTEAFF	TRBV18	TRBJ1-1
CASSQGTSGFYEQYF	TRBV4-2	TRBJ2-7
CASRRSTGEETQYF	TRBV6-5	TRBJ2-5
CASSSTTGLPYNEQFF	TRBV5-6	TRBJ2-1
CASSQDRGAYNEQFF	TRBV7-3	TRBJ2-1
CASSPSLAGSVNEQFF	TRBV18	TRBJ2-1
CSVVDPRLEKLFF	TRBV29-1	TRBJ1-4
CASGPGTNTQYF	TRBV28	TRBJ2-3
CSVLPMEGYEQYF	TRBV29-1	NA
CASRRSVDTQYF	TRBV5-8	TRBJ2-3
CASSTLAIAYNEQFF	TRBV7-2	TRBJ2-1
CASKAGGPYNEQFF	TRBV6-5	TRBJ2-1
CASSRDRGHLGYGYTF	TRBV5-1	TRBJ1-2
CASSPQEAFTDTQYF	TRBV18	TRBJ2-3
CSVGEAMTTNEKLFF	TRBV29-1	TRBJ1-4
CASSSGVSGNTIYF	TRBV18	TRBJ1-3
CSVGQGTTEAFF	TRBV29-1	TRBJ1-1
CASSLGLAGVWQFF	TRBV28	TRBJ2-1
CASSLSTASYEQYF	TRBV7-2	TRBJ2-7
CASSSEGSAGRRKTQYF	TRBV7-2	TRBJ2-5
CASSKLREGDTQYF	TRBV21-1	TRBJ2-3
CASSSRTTYEQYF	TRBV11-1	TRBJ2-7
CASSVGGQGNSGNTIYF	TRBV9	TRBJ1-3
CASSPLTGASYEQYF	TRBV18	TRBJ2-7
CASRGGSDAGELFF	TRBV28	TRBJ2-2
CANSGPPPYNEQFF	TRBV5-4	TRBJ2-1
CASSQPLAWTSGRAADTQYF	TRBV4-3	TRBJ2-3
CAISESNGASGSFQQETQYF	TRBV10-3	TRBJ2-5
CASSLGTGRLVNQPQHF	TRBV5-1	TRBJ1-5
CASSLLDAGPTDTQYF	TRBV7-9	TRBJ2-3
CASGSRGTDTQYF	TRBV5-1	TRBJ2-3
CASSQRPTQFF	TRBV14	TRBJ2-1
CASTAQAKRYEQYF	TRBV28	TRBJ2-7
CASSATGMSNQPQHF	TRBV18	TRBJ1-5
CASVSIAGIYNEQFF	TRBV11-2	TRBJ2-1
CASRKKQGAGTGELFF	TRBV11-2	TRBJ2-2
CASSSTSGRSFEQFF	TRBV18	TRBJ2-1
CASSRTATAIWEKLFF	TRBV7-2	TRBJ1-4
CASSPGGRETQYF	TRBV4-3	TRBJ2-5
CASRPSASVGETQYF	TRBV6-1	TRBJ2-5
CASRASGSNQPQHF	TRBV28	TRBJ1-5
CASAKGRNQPQHF	TRBV18	TRBJ1-5